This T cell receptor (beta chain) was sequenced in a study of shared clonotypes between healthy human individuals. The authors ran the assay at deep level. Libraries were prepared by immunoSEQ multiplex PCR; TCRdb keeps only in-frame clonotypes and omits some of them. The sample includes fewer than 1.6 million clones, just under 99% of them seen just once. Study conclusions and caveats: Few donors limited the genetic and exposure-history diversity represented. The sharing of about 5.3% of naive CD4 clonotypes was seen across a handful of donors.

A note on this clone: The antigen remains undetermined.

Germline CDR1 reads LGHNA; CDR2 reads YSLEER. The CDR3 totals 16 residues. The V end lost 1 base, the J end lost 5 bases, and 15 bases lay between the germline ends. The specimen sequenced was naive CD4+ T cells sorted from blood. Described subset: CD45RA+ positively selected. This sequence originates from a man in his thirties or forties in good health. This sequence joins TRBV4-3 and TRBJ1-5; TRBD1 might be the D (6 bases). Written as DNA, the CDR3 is TGCGCCAGCAGCCAAGCTTTAGGGGGTTGGGATCAGCCCCAGCATTTT. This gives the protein CASSQALGGWDQPQHF.